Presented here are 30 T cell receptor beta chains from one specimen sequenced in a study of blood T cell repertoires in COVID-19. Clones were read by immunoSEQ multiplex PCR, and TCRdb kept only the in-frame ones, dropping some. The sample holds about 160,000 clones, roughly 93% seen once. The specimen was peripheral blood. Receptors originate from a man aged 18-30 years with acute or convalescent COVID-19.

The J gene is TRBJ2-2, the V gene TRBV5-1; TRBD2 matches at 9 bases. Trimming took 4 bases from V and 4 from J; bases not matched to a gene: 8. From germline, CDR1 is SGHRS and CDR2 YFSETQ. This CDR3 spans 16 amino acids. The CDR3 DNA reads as TGCGCCAGCAGCCTATCTAGCGGGGAGTTCACCGGGGAGCTGTTTTTT. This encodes CASSLSSGEFTGELFF.

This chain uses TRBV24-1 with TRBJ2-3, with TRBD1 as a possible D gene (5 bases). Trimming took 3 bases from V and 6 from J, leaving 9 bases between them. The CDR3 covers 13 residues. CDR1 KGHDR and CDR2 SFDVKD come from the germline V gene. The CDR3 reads CATSDPHRDTQYF. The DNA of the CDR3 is TGTGCCACCAGTGATCCCCACAGGGATACGCAGTATTTT.

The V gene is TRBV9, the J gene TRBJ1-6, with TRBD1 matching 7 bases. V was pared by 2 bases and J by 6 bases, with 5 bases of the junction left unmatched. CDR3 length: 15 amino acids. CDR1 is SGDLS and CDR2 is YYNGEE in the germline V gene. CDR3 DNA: TGTGCCAGCAGCGTGGACAGGTCAAGTAATTCACCCCTCCACTTT. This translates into CASSVDRSSNSPLHF.

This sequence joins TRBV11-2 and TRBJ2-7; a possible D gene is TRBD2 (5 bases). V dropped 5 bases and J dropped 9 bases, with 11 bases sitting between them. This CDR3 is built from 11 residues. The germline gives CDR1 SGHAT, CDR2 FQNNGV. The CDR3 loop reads CASSPGETQYF. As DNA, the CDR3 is TGTGCCAGCAGCCCCGGGGAGACGCAGTACTTC.

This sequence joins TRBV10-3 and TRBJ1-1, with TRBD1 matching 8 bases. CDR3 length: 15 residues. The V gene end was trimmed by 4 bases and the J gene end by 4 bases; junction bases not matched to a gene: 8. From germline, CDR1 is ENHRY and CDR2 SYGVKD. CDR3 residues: CAISGADRDVTEAFF. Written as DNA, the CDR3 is TGTGCCATCAGTGGGGCGGACAGGGATGTCACTGAAGCTTTCTTT.

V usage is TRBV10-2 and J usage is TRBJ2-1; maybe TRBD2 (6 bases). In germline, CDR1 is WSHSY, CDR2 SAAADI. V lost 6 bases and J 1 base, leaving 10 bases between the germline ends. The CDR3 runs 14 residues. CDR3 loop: CASRGGLSYNEQFF. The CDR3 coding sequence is TGCGCCAGCAGAGGCGGACTATCCTACAATGAGCAGTTCTTC.

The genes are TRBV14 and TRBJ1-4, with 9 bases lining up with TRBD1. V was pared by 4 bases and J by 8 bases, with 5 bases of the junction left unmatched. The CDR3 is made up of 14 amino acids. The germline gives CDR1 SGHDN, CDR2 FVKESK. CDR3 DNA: TGTGCCAGCAGCCCACAGGGGGCTCGGGAAAAACTGTTTTTT. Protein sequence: CASSPQGAREKLFF.

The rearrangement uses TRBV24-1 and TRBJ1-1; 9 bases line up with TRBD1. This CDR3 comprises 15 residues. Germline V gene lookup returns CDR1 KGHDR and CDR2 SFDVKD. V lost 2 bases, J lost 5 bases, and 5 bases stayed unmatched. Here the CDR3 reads CATSDSDRGLTEAFF. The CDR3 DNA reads TGTGCCACCAGTGATTCGGACAGGGGATTGACTGAAGCTTTCTTT.

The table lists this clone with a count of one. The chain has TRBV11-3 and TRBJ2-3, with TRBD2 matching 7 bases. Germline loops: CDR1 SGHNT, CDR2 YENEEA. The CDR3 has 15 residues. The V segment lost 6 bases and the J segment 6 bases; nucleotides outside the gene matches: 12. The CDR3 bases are TGTGCCAGCAGTTCCGGGACTAAGTATTTTGATACGCAGTATTTT. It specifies CASSSGTKYFDTQYF.

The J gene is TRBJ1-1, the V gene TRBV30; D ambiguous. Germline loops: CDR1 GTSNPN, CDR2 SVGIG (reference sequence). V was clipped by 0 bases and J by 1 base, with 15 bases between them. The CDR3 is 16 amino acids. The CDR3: CAWSVLMYRSNTEAFF. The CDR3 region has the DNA TGTGCCTGGAGTGTACTTATGTACAGATCGAACACTGAAGCTTTCTTT.

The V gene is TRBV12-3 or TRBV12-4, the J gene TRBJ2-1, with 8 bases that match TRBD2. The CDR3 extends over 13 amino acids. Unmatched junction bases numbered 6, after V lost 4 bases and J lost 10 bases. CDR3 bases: TGTGCCAGCAGTTCATTAGCGGGGCCGGAGCAGTTCTTC. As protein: CASSSLAGPEQFF.

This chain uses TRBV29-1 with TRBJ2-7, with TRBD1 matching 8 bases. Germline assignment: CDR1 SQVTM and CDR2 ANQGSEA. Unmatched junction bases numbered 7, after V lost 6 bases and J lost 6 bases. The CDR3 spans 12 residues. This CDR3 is CSVPGTGGEQYF. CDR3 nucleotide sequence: TGCAGCGTCCCCGGGACAGGTGGCGAGCAGTACTTC.

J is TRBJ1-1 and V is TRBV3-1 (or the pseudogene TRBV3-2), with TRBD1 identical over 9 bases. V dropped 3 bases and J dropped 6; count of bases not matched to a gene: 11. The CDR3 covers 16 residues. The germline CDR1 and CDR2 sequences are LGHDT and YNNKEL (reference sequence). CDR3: CASSHTTLQGAAEAFF. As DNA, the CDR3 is TGTGCCAGCAGCCATACCACCCTACAGGGGGCGGCTGAAGCTTTCTTT.

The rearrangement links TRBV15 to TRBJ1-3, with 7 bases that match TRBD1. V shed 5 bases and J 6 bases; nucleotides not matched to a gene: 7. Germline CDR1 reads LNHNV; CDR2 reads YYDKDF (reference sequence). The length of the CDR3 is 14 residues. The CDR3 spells CATSSDRVSNTIYF. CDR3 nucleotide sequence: TGTGCCACCAGCTCAGACAGGGTGTCAAACACCATATATTTT.

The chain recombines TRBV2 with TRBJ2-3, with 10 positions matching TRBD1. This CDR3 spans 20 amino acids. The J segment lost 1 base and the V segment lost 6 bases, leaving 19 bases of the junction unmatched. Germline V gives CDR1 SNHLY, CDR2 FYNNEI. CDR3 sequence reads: CASRATGGTGAFWGTDTQYF. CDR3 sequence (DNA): TGTGCCAGCAGGGCAACTGGAGGGACAGGGGCTTTCTGGGGCACAGATACGCAGTATTTT.

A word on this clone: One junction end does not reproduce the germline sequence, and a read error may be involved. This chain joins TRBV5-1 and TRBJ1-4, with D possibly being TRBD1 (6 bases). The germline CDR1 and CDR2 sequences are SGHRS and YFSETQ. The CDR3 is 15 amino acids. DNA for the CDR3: TGCACCAGCAGCTCGCCGACAGGCGTAGGGGAAAAACTGTTTTTT. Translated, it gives CTSSSPTGVGEKLFF.

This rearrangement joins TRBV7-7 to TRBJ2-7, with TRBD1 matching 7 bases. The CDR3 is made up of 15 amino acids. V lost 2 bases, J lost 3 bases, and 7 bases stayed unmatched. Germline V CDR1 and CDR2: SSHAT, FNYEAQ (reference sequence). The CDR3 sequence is CASSLRVGTDYEQYF. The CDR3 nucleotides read TGTGCCAGCAGCTTACGAGTCGGGACAGACTACGAGCAGTACTTC.

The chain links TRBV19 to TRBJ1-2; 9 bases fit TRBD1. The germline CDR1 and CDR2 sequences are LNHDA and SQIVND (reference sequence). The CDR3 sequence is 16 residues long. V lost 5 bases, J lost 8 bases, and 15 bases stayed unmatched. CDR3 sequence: CASSFEGTGTGNGYTF. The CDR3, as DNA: TGTGCCAGTAGTTTCGAAGGAACCGGGACAGGGAACGGCTACACCTTC.

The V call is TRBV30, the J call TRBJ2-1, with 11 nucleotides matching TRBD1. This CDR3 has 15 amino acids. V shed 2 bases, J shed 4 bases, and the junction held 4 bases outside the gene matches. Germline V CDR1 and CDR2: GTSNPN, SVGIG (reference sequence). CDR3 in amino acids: CAWSTGQGAYNEQFF. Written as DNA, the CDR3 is TGTGCCTGGAGTACTGGACAGGGGGCTTACAATGAGCAGTTCTTC.

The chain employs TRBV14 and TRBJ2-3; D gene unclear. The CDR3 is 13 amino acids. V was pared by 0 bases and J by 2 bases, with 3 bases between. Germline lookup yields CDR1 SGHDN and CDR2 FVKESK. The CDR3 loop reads CASSQEYTDTQYF. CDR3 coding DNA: TGTGCCAGCAGCCAAGAATACACAGATACGCAGTATTTT.

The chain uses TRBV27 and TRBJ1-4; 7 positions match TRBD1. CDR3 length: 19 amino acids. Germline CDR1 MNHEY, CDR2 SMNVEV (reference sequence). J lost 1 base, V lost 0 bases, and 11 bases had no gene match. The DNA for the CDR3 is TGTGCCAGCAGTTTATCGAGCTTGGGACAGTGGGGAACTAATGAAAAACTGTTTTTT. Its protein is CASSLSSLGQWGTNEKLFF.

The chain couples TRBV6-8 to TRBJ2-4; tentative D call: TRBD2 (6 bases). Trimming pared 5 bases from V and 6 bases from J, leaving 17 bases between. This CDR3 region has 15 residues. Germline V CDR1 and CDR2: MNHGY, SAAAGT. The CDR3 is CASSPPWGGVNIQYF. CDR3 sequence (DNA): TGTGCCAGCAGTCCCCCGTGGGGAGGCGTAAACATTCAGTACTTC.

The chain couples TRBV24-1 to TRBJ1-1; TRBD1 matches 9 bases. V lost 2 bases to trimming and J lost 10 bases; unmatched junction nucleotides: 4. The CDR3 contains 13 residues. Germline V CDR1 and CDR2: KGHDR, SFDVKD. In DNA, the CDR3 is TGTGCCACCAGTGATTCACAGGGGGCTGGAGCTTTCTTT. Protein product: CATSDSQGAGAFF.

The DNA for the CDR3 is TGTGCCAGCAGCCCTGGACAGCATAGCAATCAGCCCCAGCATTTT. It translates to CASSPGQHSNQPQHF. The chain employs TRBV11-2 and TRBJ1-5, with TRBD1 as a possible D gene (6 bases). This CDR3 spans 15 amino acids. Trimming removed 5 bases from V and 0 bases from J, with 11 bases in between. Looked up from germline, CDR1 is SGHAT and CDR2 is FQNNGV.

The CDR3 nucleotides read TGTGCCAGCAGCGCACTTTTACTAGCCGGGGAGCTGTTTTTT. This sequence encodes CASSALLLAGELFF. The rearrangement links TRBV7-8 to TRBJ2-2; maybe TRBD2 (5 bases). The germline V gene encodes CDR1 SGHVS and CDR2 FQNEAQ. The CDR3 runs to 14 residues. Trimming removed 5 bases from V and 6 bases from J, with 13 bases in between.

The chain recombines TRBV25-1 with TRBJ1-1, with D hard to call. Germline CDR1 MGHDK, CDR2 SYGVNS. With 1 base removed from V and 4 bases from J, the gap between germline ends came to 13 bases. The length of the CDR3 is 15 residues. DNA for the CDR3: TGTGCCAGCAGTGAATTAGGAGCCGGGAGCACTGAAGCTTTCTTT. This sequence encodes CASSELGAGSTEAFF.

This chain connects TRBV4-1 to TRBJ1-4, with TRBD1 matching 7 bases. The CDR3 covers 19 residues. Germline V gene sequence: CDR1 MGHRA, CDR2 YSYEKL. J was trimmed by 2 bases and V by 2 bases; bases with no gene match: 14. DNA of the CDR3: TGCGCCAGCAGCCAAAGCGGACAGGTGAGGACGGGGACTAATGAAAAACTGTTTTTT. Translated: CASSQSGQVRTGTNEKLFF.

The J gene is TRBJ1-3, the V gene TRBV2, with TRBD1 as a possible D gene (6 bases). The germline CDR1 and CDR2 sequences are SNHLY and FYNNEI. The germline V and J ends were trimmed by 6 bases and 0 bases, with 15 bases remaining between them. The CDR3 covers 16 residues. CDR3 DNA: TGTGCCAGCAGGACCGACAGGACGACCTCTGGAAACACCATATATTTT. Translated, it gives CASRTDRTTSGNTIYF.

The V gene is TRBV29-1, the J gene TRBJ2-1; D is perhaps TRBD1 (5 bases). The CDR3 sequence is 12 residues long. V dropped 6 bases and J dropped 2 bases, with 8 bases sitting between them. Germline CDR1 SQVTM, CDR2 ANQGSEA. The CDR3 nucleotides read TGCAGCGTGGTCAGGGCCTACAATGAGCAGTTCTTC. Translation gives CSVVRAYNEQFF.

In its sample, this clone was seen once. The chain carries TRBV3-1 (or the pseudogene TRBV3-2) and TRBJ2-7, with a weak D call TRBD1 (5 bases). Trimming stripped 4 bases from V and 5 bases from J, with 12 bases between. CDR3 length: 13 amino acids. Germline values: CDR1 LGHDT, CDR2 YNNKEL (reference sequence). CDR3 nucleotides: TGTGCCAGCAGCCGAGGACACCTTAACGAGCAGTACTTC. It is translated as CASSRGHLNEQYF.